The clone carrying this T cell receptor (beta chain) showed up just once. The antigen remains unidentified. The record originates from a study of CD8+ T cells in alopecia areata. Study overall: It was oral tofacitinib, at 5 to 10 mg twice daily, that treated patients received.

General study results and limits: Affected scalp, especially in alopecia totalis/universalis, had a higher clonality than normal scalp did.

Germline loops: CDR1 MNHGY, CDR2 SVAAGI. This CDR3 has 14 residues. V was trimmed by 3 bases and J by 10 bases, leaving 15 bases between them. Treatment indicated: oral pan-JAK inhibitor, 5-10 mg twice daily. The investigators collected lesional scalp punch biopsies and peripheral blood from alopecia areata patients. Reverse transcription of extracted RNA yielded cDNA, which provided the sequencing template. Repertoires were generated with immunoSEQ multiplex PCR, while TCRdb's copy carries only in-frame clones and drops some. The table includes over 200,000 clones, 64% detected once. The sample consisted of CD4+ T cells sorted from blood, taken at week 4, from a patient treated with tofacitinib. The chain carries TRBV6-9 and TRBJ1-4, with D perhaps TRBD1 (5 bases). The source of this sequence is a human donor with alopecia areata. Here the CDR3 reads CASSYLDTLGKLFF. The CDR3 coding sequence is TGTGCCAGCAGTTACTTGGACACCTTGGGAAAACTGTTTTTT.